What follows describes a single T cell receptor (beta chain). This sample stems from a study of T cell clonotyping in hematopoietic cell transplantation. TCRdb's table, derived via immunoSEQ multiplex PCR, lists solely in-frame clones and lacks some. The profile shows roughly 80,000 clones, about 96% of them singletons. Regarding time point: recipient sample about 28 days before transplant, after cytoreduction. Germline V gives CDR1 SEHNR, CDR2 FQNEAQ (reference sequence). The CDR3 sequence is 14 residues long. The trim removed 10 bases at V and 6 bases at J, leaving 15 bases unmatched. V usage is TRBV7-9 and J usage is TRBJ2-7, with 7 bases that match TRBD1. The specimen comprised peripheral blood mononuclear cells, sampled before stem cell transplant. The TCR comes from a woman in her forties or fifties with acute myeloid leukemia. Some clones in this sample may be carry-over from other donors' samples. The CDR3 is CATRAANRGLEQYF. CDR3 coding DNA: TGTGCCACCAGAGCAGCCAACAGGGGTCTCGAGCAGTACTTC.